This T cell receptor beta chain was retrieved from a study of read filtering for tumor transcriptome and immune sequencing. The overall study: Whole-transcriptome libraries were prepared after DNase treatment. RNA-seq yielded only about 75 to 1,400 TCR reads, IR-seq about 4.05 to 10.27 million. Study results and caveats: Sorted CD138-negative bone marrow cells were not purified T cells. Around 80% of IR-seq clonotypes had a single read, yet these held about 3.5% of reads.

This clonotype was observed at least ten times. The antigen remains unidentified. Molecular barcoded adaptors covering alpha/delta and beta/gamma chains were used on about 390 ng RNA. TCRdb passed the reads through MiXCR, listing each CDR3 protein once. Among 100,000 to 150,000 distinct CDR3 sequences listed, around 13% were seen once. The germline CDR1 and CDR2 sequences are LGHDT and YNNKEL (reference sequence). CDR3 length equals 16 residues. Trimming cost V 0 bases and J 0 bases, with 10 bases left between them. Sequencing input: a population of CD138-negative cells sorted from bone marrow. This TCR was sampled from a donor at least 40 years old with multiple myeloma. The chain has TRBV3-1 and TRBJ2-3; no clear D. CDR3 in amino acids: CASSQEQDTSTDTQYF. Here the CDR3 DNA reads TGTGCCAGCAGCCAAGAACAAGACACTAGCACAGATACGCAGTATTTT.